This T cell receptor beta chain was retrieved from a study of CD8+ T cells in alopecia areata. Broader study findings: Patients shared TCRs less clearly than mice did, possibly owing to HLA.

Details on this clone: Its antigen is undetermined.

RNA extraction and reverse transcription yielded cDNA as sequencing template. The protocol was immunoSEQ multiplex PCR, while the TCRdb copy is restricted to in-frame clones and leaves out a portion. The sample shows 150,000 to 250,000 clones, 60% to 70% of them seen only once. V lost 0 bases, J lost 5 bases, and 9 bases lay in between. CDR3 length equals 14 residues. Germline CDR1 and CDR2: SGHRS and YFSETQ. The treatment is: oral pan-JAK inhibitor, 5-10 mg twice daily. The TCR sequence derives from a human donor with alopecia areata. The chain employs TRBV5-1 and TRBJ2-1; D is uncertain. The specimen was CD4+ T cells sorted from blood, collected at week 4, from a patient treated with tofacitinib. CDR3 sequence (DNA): TGCGCCAGCAGCTTGGCCAGCCAGGACAATGAGCAGTTCTTC. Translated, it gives CASSLASQDNEQFF. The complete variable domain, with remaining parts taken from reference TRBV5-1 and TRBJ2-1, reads KAGVTQTPRYLIKTRGQQVTLSCSPISGHRSVSWYQQTPGQGLQFLFEYFSETQRNKGNFPGRFSGRQFSNSRSEMNVSTLELGDSALYLCASSLASQDNEQFFGPGTRLTVL.